Described below is a single T cell receptor beta chain sequence and its context. Its antigen remains unknown. This CDR3 comprises 13 residues. The V end lost 3 bases, the J end lost 2 bases, and 8 bases lay between the germline ends. Germline assignment: CDR1 SEHNR and CDR2 FQNEAQ (reference sequence). The sample is drawn from a study of long-term antiretroviral therapy in people with HIV. Clinicians in the United States treated all participants with HIV. Before DNA extraction, roughly 0.85-10 million cryopreserved PBMC were held in the samples. Regarding the study as a whole: Repertoires looked antigen-experienced, with only a slight naive shift after ART.

Investigators performed immunoSEQ version v3.0 at survey level. TCRdb's copy holds only in-frame clones and misses some; the assay was immunoSEQ multiplex PCR. The data show around 21,000 clones, with 82% seen just once and roughly 8.1% held by the top ten. The chain recombines TRBV7-9 with TRBJ2-7; a possible D gene is TRBD2 (5 bases). The material was unsorted PBMCs, obtained at the start of antiretroviral therapy. This receptor was taken from a man aged 45 to 65 with HIV. The CDR3 bases are TGTGCCAGCAGCTTTGGAGGTACCTACGAGCAGTACTTC. As protein: CASSFGGTYEQYF. Complete variable domain (other parts from reference TRBV7-9 and TRBJ2-7): DTGVSQNPRHKITKRGQNVTFRCDPISEHNRLYWYRQTLGQGPEFLTYFQNEAQLEKSRLLSDRFSAERPKGSFSTLEIQRTEQGDSAMYLCASSFGGTYEQYFGPGTRLTVT.